This TCR beta chain is from a study of beta chain features in type 1 diabetes. General study points: Shortening of TCRB CDR3s, moderate but significant, appeared in all four CD4+ subsets of Type 1 diabetes patients.

Concerning this clone itself: Its matching antigen is unknown.

Germline V gene data show CDR1 as MDHEN and CDR2 as SYDVKM. V was pared by 6 bases and J by 3 bases, with 8 bases of the junction left unmatched. This CDR3 is built from 14 residues. The entirety of the isolated RNA underwent reverse transcription, so expressed TCRB transcripts were sequenced. Produced via immunoSEQ multiplex PCR; TCRdb's table is partial and in-frame only. The table has hundreds of thousands of clones, more than 12% seen once. Each sorted fraction was over 98% pure. The sample taken for sequencing was naive CD4+ T cells from blood. V is TRBV28 and J is TRBJ2-7; 7 bases match TRBD1. This TCR was sampled from a man younger than 35 with type 1 diabetes. The CDR3 DNA sequence: TGTGCCAGCAGGGAACGGGACAGAGGCTACGAGCAGTACTTC. Protein sequence: CASRERDRGYEQYF. Full variable domain (outside the CDR3, taken from reference TRBV28 and TRBJ2-7): DVKVTQSSRYLVKRTGEKVFLECVQDMDHENMFWYRQDPGLGLRLIYFSYDVKMKEKGDIPEGYSVSREKKERFSLILESASTNQTSMYLCASRERDRGYEQYFGPGTRLTVT.